The entry below describes one T cell receptor beta chain. Its target is not known. The data were taken from a study of cytomegalovirus exposure and HLA in healthy donors. General observations from the study: TCR clusters originating in the first cohort tended to co-occur in the 110 or so validation repertoires, according to a later analysis. Some public TCRs appeared in many individuals, while most sequences were rare.

The table came from immunoSEQ multiplex PCR; TCRdb's copy has only in-frame clones and leaves some out. The table shows approximately 260,000 clones, with around 88% occurring only once. The receptor's source is a woman aged 25-40 years in good health and CMV-seropositive. The sample taken for sequencing was PBMCs.

CDR3 region: CASSPYRGFTDTQYF. The CDR3 DNA reads as TGTGCCAGCAGTCCCTACAGGGGGTTTACAGATACGCAGTATTTT. The chain is built from TRBV27 and TRBJ2-3; 8 bases are a match to TRBD1. CDR1 and CDR2 (germline): MNHEY, SMNVEV (reference sequence). This CDR3 comprises 15 residues. Trimming cost V 5 bases and J 3 bases; bases outside gene matches: 7.